This T cell receptor beta chain was sequenced in a study of T cell changes during pregnancy in multiple sclerosis. Germline values: CDR1 LGHNA, CDR2 YNFKEQ. The CDR3 runs to 15 residues. V lost 3 bases and J lost 4, with 13 bases in between. Assay used: immunoSEQ multiplex PCR; TCRdb lists only in-frame clones, some missing. The sample carries tens of thousands of clones, roughly 90% recorded once. The starting material was CD4+ T cells from peripheral blood mononuclear cells, obtained in the third trimester of pregnancy. The sequence came from a female donor in good health, enrolled as a control in a pregnancy study. The chain uses TRBV4-2 and TRBJ1-3, with D unresolved. The CDR3 loop is CASSHLQAAGNTIYF. CDR3 DNA: TGTGCCAGCAGCCACCTCCAGGCCGCAGGAAACACCATATATTTT.